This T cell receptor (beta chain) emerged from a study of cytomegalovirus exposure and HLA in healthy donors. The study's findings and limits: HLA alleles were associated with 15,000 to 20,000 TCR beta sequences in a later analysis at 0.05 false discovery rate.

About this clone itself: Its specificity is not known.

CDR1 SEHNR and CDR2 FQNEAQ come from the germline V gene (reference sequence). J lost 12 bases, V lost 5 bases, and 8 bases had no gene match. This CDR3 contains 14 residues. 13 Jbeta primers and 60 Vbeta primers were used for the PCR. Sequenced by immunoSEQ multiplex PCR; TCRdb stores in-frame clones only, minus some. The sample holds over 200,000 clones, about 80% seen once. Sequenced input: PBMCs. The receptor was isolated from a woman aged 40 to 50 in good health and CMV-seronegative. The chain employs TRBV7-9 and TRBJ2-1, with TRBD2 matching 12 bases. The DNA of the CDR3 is TGTGCCAGCAGCACGAAGACTAGCGGGGGCCCGCAGTTCTTC. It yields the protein CASSTKTSGGPQFF. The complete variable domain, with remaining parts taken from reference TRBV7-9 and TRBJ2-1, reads DTGVSQNPRHKITKRGQNVTFRCDPISEHNRLYWYRQTLGQGPEFLTYFQNEAQLEKSRLLSDRFSAERPKGSFSTLEIQRTEQGDSAMYLCASSTKTSGGPQFFGPGTRLTVL.